The clone carrying this T cell receptor beta chain was recorded many times. The entry originates in a study of T-cell reconstitution after alpha-beta-depleted transplantation in children. Unique molecular identifiers featured in how the TCRbeta library was prepared. TCRdb used MiXCR to reprocess the PCR reads, holding one entry per CDR3 protein. The table has some 2,900 distinct CDR3 sequences, 28% seen once; the top ten hold approximately 63%. The CDR3 length is 15 residues. From germline, CDR1 is SEHNR and CDR2 FQNEAQ (reference sequence). V lost 1 base to trimming and J lost 6 bases, with 13 bases between them.

The sequencing used PBMCs, mostly from graft donor cells, collected 60 days after TCRalphabeta/CD19-depleted stem cell transplant. This chain joins TRBV7-9 and TRBJ1-5; D perhaps matches TRBD1 (6 bases). The receptor was isolated from a male patient between 2 and 10 years old who had a stem cell transplant for acute myeloid leukemia, so the T cells may come from the graft donor. CDR3 DNA sequence: TGTGCCAGCAGCTTAGGTGCAGGGGTTCCTCAGCCCCAGCATTTT. Its protein is CASSLGAGVPQPQHF.